This T cell receptor beta chain was recorded in a study of cytomegalovirus exposure and HLA in healthy donors. Overall study results and limits: Being indistinguishable, some V segments were excluded, TRBV6-2 and TRBV6-3 among them.

CDR1 is SEHNR, CDR2 FQNEAQ, per germline (reference sequence). V was cut by 1 base and J by 6 bases, with 4 bases left in between. CDR3 length: 11 amino acids. Use of 60 Vbeta and 13 Jbeta primers characterized the PCR. Profiling relied on immunoSEQ multiplex PCR, and the TCRdb table lists in-frame clones only, not all of them. The table records some 150,000 clones, 80% to 85% of them present only once. Remarks on this clone: Its antigen is unidentified.

Sequenced sample: PBMCs. The rearrangement uses TRBV7-9 and TRBJ2-7; D uncertain. The receptor comes from a male donor in good health and CMV-seronegative. CDR3 coding DNA: TGTGCCAGCAGCTTAGGGCCCGAGCAGTACTTC. Its protein is CASSLGPEQYF.